This T cell receptor beta chain stems from a study of cytomegalovirus exposure and HLA in healthy donors. The study, taken as a whole, reports: Rarity held for most TCR sequences, but there were some public TCRs that occurred in many donors. Sequencing likely generated an artifact that appeared as a cluster of highly shared sequence variants.

About this clone: Its specificity is unknown.

Primers: 60 Vbeta forward and 13 Jbeta reverse. Assay used: immunoSEQ multiplex PCR; TCRdb lists only in-frame clones, some missing. Of about 140,000 clones in the sample, 70% to 80% are singletons; the top ten hold roughly 10%. V lost 4 bases, J lost 5 bases, and 8 bases stayed unmatched. The CDR3 runs to 14 residues. Germline V gene data show CDR1 as SGHRS and CDR2 as YFSETQ. The material sequenced was PBMCs. The chain joins TRBV5-1 to TRBJ2-7; 8 bases are shared with TRBD1. The source is a woman between 45 and 65 years old in good health and CMV-seropositive. This CDR3 reads CASSPGTGPNEQYF. For the CDR3, the DNA is TGCGCCAGCAGCCCCGGGACAGGACCCAACGAGCAGTACTTC. Full variable domain (outside the CDR3, taken from reference TRBV5-1 and TRBJ2-7): KAGVTQTPRYLIKTRGQQVTLSCSPISGHRSVSWYQQTPGQGLQFLFEYFSETQRNKGNFPGRFSGRQFSNSRSEMNVSTLELGDSALYLCASSPGTGPNEQYFGPGTRLTVT.